The present T cell receptor beta chain was sequenced within a study of beta chain features in type 1 diabetes. Expressed TCRB transcripts were sequenced because the entire RNA isolate underwent reverse transcription. Method: immunoSEQ multiplex PCR; TCRdb's copy keeps in-frame clones and lacks some. The sample yields hundreds of thousands of clones, over 10% seen once. A few counts support this clone. Its antigen is still unknown. Within the sample, other DNA sequences also encode this same CDR3. This CDR3 is 13 amino acids long. Trimming took 3 bases from V and 0 from J, leaving 6 bases between them. Sorting produced populations that all topped 95% purity. Study-wide points: Type 1 diabetes patients showed a moderate but significant shortening of TCRB CDR3s in all four CD4+ subsets. A potential PCR bias toward shorter templates would be equal in patient and control samples. The VDJ junctions of type 1 diabetes patients carried fewer insertions and more deletions.

This rearrangement joins TRBV23-1 to TRBJ2-7; D uncertain. TRBV23-1 is recorded as an ORF, its role being uncertain. This TCR came from a woman under 30 with type 1 diabetes. The sequenced material came from naive CD4+ T cells from blood. CDR3 coding DNA: TGCGCCAGCAGTCAGTCCAGCTCCTACGAGCAGTACTTC. It specifies CASSQSSSYEQYF.